The 5 T cell receptor beta chains listed next were all sequenced from one sample in a study of vaccination and CD4 T cells after COVID-19. Specified treatment: approximately 9-day PBMC culture with coronavirus spike peptide pools or control peptides (ViraFEST assay). The unexposed donor gave CD4+ T cells before the COVID-19 pandemic (2011-2018). Scientists ran DNA taken from cultured CD4+ T cells through the Oncomine TCR Beta short-read assay for sequencing. TCRdb processed the PCR reads anew with MiXCR; each CDR3 protein has one entry. The table shows roughly 1,500 distinct CDR3 sequences, with approximately 10% occurring only once. The antigens these receptors bind are not known. Sequences were obtained from CD4+ T cells from blood, cultured in vitro. Receptor source: a human donor in good health.

In its sample, this clonotype is medium-sized. The chain combines TRBV5-4 with TRBJ1-5; maybe TRBD1 (6 bases). The CDR3 totals 18 residues. V lost 1 base and J lost 1, with 18 bases in between. Per germline, CDR1 SGHNT and CDR2 YYREEE (reference sequence). The CDR3 DNA is TGTGCCAGCAGCTTGTCGCAGGGGAATAGGGTAAGCAATCAGCCCCAGCATTTT. It codes for CASSLSQGNRVSNQPQHF.

Relative to its sample, this clonotype is medium-sized. The rearrangement links TRBV7-6 to TRBJ2-3, with 11 bases lining up with TRBD2. Per the germline V gene, CDR1 is SGHVS and CDR2 is FNYEAQ. This CDR3 spans 17 amino acids. J lost 9 bases, V lost 5 bases, and 16 bases had no gene match. The DNA for the CDR3 is TGTGCCAGCAGCCTCCGGGTCCTAGCGGGAGGAGGGGAGACGCAGTATTTT. This codes for CASSLRVLAGGGETQYF.

The chain combines TRBV9 with TRBJ1-5; 8 positions match TRBD1. The CDR3 runs 13 residues. Germline-derived CDR1 and CDR2 are SGDLS and YYNGEE. J gave up 7 bases and V 1 base, and 1 base lay outside the gene matches. CDR3 DNA sequence: TGTGCCAGCAGCGTAACAGGGGGACAGCCCCAGCATTTT. Translated: CASSVTGGQPQHF.

This rearrangement joins TRBV18 to TRBJ1-1, with no clear D. V was pared by 6 bases and J by 1 base, with 12 bases between. Germline CDR1 is KGHSH and CDR2 is LQKENI. The CDR3 contains 14 residues. CDR3 sequence reads: CASSPTSRNTEAFF. Written as DNA, the CDR3 is TGTGCCAGCTCCCCCACGAGTAGGAACACTGAAGCTTTCTTT.

This clonotype is medium-sized by share. The chain employs TRBV7-9 and TRBJ2-3; TRBD2 matches at 13 bases. From germline, CDR1 is SEHNR and CDR2 FQNEAQ (reference sequence). The CDR3 length is 22 residues. The ends lost 3 bases at V and 0 bases at J; junction bases unmatched: 18. The CDR3 sequence is CASSFIRQGRTSGGASTDTQYF. CDR3 nucleotide sequence: TGTGCCAGCAGCTTTATTAGGCAGGGGCGGACTAGCGGGGGAGCCAGCACAGATACGCAGTATTTT.